The 27 T cell receptor beta chains in this list originate from one sample, sequenced in a study of control samples from healthy donors and cancer patients. Profiled with immunoSEQ multiplex PCR; TCRdb holds only in-frame clones, not every one. This table holds about 150,000 clones, around 90% found once. The sequenced sample was blood. All receptors derive from a man aged 25-45 years in good health.

The rearrangement joins TRBV10-3 to TRBJ2-1; 10 bases align to TRBD2. Looked up from germline, CDR1 is ENHRY and CDR2 is SYGVKD. The CDR3 has 15 amino acids. V lost 6 bases and J lost 6; bases outside the gene matches: 8. Written as DNA, the CDR3 is TGTGCCATCAGGGGTAGCGGGAGGAGCACCAATGAGCAGTTCTTC. Its protein product is CAIRGSGRSTNEQFF.

This chain links TRBV7-9 with TRBJ1-1; the D gene is possibly TRBD1 (6 bases). From germline, CDR1 is SEHNR and CDR2 FQNEAQ (reference sequence). This CDR3 has 14 residues. Trimming stripped 1 base from V and 1 base from J, with 7 bases between. The CDR3 here is CASSLETGNTEAFF. CDR3 nucleotides: TGTGCCAGCAGCTTAGAGACAGGGAACACTGAAGCTTTCTTT. Filled out from reference TRBV7-9 and TRBJ1-1, the complete variable domain reads DTGVSQNPRHKITKRGQNVTFRCDPISEHNRLYWYRQTLGQGPEFLTYFQNEAQLEKSRLLSDRFSAERPKGSFSTLEIQRTEQGDSAMYLCASSLETGNTEAFFGQGTRLTVV.

The chain uses TRBV20-1 and TRBJ2-4; TRBD2 matches at 9 bases. The CDR3 spans 15 residues. V was clipped by 6 bases and J by 6 bases; unmatched bases: 12. Germline-derived CDR1 and CDR2 are DFQATT and SNEGSKA (reference sequence). CDR3 in DNA: TGCAGTGCCAGTGGGGGCGGGGGGGCTGGAAACATTCAGTACTTC. As protein: CSASGGGGAGNIQYF.

The chain recombines TRBV6-5 with TRBJ2-7, with 11 bases matching TRBD1. The ends lost 9 bases at V and 3 bases at J; junction bases unmatched: 4. The CDR3 extends over 13 amino acids. Germline V CDR1 and CDR2: MNHEY, SVGAGI. CDR3 in amino acids: CARRTGGDYEQYF. As DNA, the CDR3 is TGTGCCAGGAGGACAGGGGGCGACTACGAGCAGTACTTC.

This clone was recorded a few times. The chain employs TRBV24-1 and TRBJ1-5; unclear D gene. The CDR3 runs to 15 residues. Germline V gives CDR1 KGHDR, CDR2 SFDVKD. Trimming left V 5 bases short and J 5 bases short, with 15 bases between. DNA of the CDR3: TGTGCCACCAGTGGGGCAGGCCCTGGCGATCAGCCCCAGCATTTT. Its protein product is CATSGAGPGDQPQHF.

The chain employs TRBV10-3 and TRBJ1-2; 11 nucleotides line up with TRBD1. Germline V lookup: CDR1 ENHRY, CDR2 SYGVKD. Trimming cost V 6 bases and J 4 bases; bases outside gene matches: 4. CDR3 length: 14 residues. The CDR3 spells CAIRSDRGPYGYTF. In DNA, the CDR3 is TGTGCCATCAGATCGGACAGGGGGCCCTATGGCTACACCTTC.

The V gene is TRBV5-4, the J gene TRBJ2-3, with 9 nucleotides matching TRBD2. This CDR3 comprises 15 residues. The V gene end was trimmed by 6 bases and the J gene end by 0 bases; junction bases not matched to a gene: 5. Germline V lookup: CDR1 SGHNT, CDR2 YYREEE (reference sequence). The CDR3 spells CASIQAGGSTDTQYF. The CDR3 nucleotides read TGTGCCAGCATCCAAGCGGGGGGAAGCACAGATACGCAGTATTTT.

The chain carries TRBV6-5 and TRBJ2-7, with 7 nucleotides matching TRBD1. V was clipped by 5 bases and J by 5 bases; unmatched bases: 6. CDR1 is MNHEY and CDR2 is SVGAGI in the germline V gene. CDR3 length: 13 residues. The CDR3 DNA sequence: TGTGCCAGCAGTCTCGGGACAGTCAACGAGCAGTACTTC. Residues: CASSLGTVNEQYF.

The genes are TRBV14 and TRBJ1-4; no clear D gene. V was shortened by 4 bases and J by 5 bases, with 14 bases between the two germline ends. The CDR3 has 15 amino acids. The V gene's germline CDR1 is SGHDN and CDR2 FVKESK. CDR3 nucleotide sequence: TGTGCCAGCAGCCCCGTGAGCGGGTACAATGAAAAACTGTTTTTT. Its translation: CASSPVSGYNEKLFF.

This chain uses TRBV10-3 with TRBJ1-5, with D perhaps matching TRBD1 (5 bases). V lost 8 bases, J lost 0 bases, and 8 bases lay in between. CDR3 length equals 13 residues. Germline CDR1 and CDR2: ENHRY and SYGVKD. CDR3: CAIRDLSNQPQHF. The CDR3 DNA reads as TGTGCCATCCGGGACCTTAGCAATCAGCCCCAGCATTTT.

This CDR3 is CATSREGTYGYTF. CDR3 sequence (DNA): TGTGCCACCAGCAGAGAGGGAACGTATGGCTACACCTTC. The chain couples TRBV15 to TRBJ1-2; D unresolved. Trimming stripped 0 bases from V and 5 bases from J, with 7 bases between. This CDR3 is 13 amino acids long. Germline-derived CDR1 and CDR2 are LNHNV and YYDKDF (reference sequence).

The J gene is TRBJ2-7, the V gene TRBV2; TRBD1 or TRBD2 may be the D gene (5 bases each). The length of the CDR3 is 14 residues. V was pared by 5 bases and J by 7 bases, with 18 bases between. CDR1 is SNHLY, CDR2 FYNNEI, per germline. CDR3 in DNA: TGTGCCAGCAGTAGAGAAGGGACGGGCGAAGAGCAGTACTTC. Its translation is CASSREGTGEEQYF.

The chain recombines TRBV2 with TRBJ2-3; D may be TRBD1 (6 bases). From germline, CDR1 is SNHLY and CDR2 FYNNEI. The CDR3 is 14 residues long. Trimming removed 3 bases at V and 4 bases at J, with 11 bases between. CDR3 region: CASSDLGAADTQYF. The CDR3 DNA is TGTGCCAGCAGTGATTTGGGGGCGGCAGATACGCAGTATTTT.

V gene TRBV9 combines with J gene TRBJ1-1, with 9 bases aligning to TRBD1. Germline V gene lookup returns CDR1 SGDLS and CDR2 YYNGEE. V lost 1 base and J lost 1; bases outside the gene matches: 5. The CDR3 runs to 16 residues. The CDR3 nucleotides read TGTGCCAGCAGCGTATTACCGGGACAGGGGAACACTGAAGCTTTCTTT. Translating it yields CASSVLPGQGNTEAFF.

This clone was found once. This rearrangement joins TRBV28 to TRBJ2-7; possible D gene TRBD1, 6 bases. Germline V gene sequence: CDR1 MDHEN, CDR2 SYDVKM. CDR3 length equals 14 residues. Trimming stripped 8 bases from V and 4 bases from J, with 18 bases between. CDR3 sequence (DNA): TGTGCCAGCGCCGACAGGCCGGCCCCTTACGAGCAGTACTTC. This translates into CASADRPAPYEQYF.

J is TRBJ1-2 and V is TRBV12-3 or TRBV12-4; no clear D gene. Trimming removed 5 bases from V and 5 bases from J, with 6 bases in between. The CDR3 runs 11 residues. The CDR3 nucleotides are TGTGCCAGCAGTCCGGATTATGGCTACACCTTC. Its protein product is CASSPDYGYTF.

The sample holds one count of this clone. The chain couples TRBV5-4 to TRBJ1-4; D is ambiguous. This CDR3 is built from 14 residues. V was pared by 4 bases and J by 1 base, with 8 bases between. Germline V gives CDR1 SGHNT, CDR2 YYREEE (reference sequence). The CDR3 coding sequence is TGTGCCAGCAGCAAGGGTGAAACTAATGAAAAACTGTTTTTT. Its translation: CASSKGETNEKLFF.

CDR3 DNA: TGCAGCGTTGATGGGGTGACTAACACTGAAGCTTTCTTT. It codes for CSVDGVTNTEAFF. J is TRBJ1-1 and V is TRBV29-1; D gene uncertain. Trimming cost V 3 bases and J 2 bases, with 10 bases left between them. The CDR3 contains 13 residues. The V gene's germline CDR1 is SQVTM and CDR2 ANQGSEA.

This clone was picked up many times. V usage is TRBV19 and J usage is TRBJ2-3; the match to TRBD2 covers 10 bases. Looked up from germline, CDR1 is LNHDA and CDR2 is SQIVND (reference sequence). This CDR3 is built from 17 residues. With 1 base clipped from V and 1 base from J, the junction kept 5 bases outside the gene matches. The CDR3 loop reads CASSIASLAGGTDTQYF. CDR3 DNA: TGTGCCAGTAGTATAGCTAGCCTAGCGGGAGGCACAGATACGCAGTATTTT.

This chain joins TRBV12-5 and TRBJ2-1, with 7 bases matching TRBD2. The length of the CDR3 is 15 residues. Germline CDR1 and CDR2: LGHNT and FRNRAP. V dropped 7 bases and J dropped 5; count of bases not matched to a gene: 11. CDR3 sequence reads: CASVARASGNNEQFF. CDR3 in DNA: TGTGCTAGTGTCGCCCGTGCTAGCGGCAACAATGAGCAGTTCTTC.

The chain uses TRBV7-6 and TRBJ2-1; 8 bases agree with TRBD2. The CDR3 sequence is 14 residues long. Unmatched junction bases numbered 6, after V lost 7 bases and J lost 4 bases. CDR1 is SGHVS and CDR2 is FNYEAQ in the germline V gene. Written as DNA, the CDR3 is TGTGCCAGCACGACGGGGGGGCTATACAATGAGCAGTTCTTC. Encoded protein: CASTTGGLYNEQFF. The full variable domain, rest sourced from reference TRBV7-6 and TRBJ2-1, is GAGVSQSPRYKVTKRGQDVALRCDPISGHVSLYWYRQALGQGPEFLTYFNYEAQQDKSGLPNDRFSAERPEGSISTLTIQRTEQRDSAMYRCASTTGGLYNEQFFGPGTRLTVL.

The chain is built from TRBV5-1 and TRBJ1-2, with D unclear. V lost 4 bases and J 4 bases, leaving 11 bases between the germline ends. CDR1 SGHRS and CDR2 YFSETQ come from the germline V gene. The CDR3 length is 13 residues. The CDR3 DNA reads as TGCGCCAGCAGCACAATGGGGTTCTATGGCTACACCTTC. Translated: CASSTMGFYGYTF.

The chain couples TRBV24-1 to TRBJ2-5; the D call may be TRBD1 or TRBD2 (5 bases each). CDR3 size: 15 residues. Looked up from germline, CDR1 is KGHDR and CDR2 is SFDVKD. The germline V and J ends were trimmed by 3 bases and 9 bases, with 19 bases remaining between them. The CDR3 DNA follows: TGTGCCACCAGTGATACCGCACCGGGGCCAGTGTCCCAGTACTTC. Protein: CATSDTAPGPVSQYF.

The V gene is TRBV4-2, the J gene TRBJ2-5; D is perhaps TRBD2 (5 bases). The V end lost 3 bases, the J end lost 2 bases, and 10 bases lay between the germline ends. The CDR3 spans 14 residues. CDR1 is LGHNA and CDR2 is YNFKEQ in the germline V gene. CDR3: CASSQGVLQETQYF. The CDR3 DNA reads TGTGCCAGCAGCCAGGGAGTTTTACAAGAGACCCAGTACTTC.

J is TRBJ2-5 and V is TRBV6-2 or TRBV6-3; possible D gene TRBD2, 6 bases. The CDR3 is 15 amino acids. CDR1 and CDR2 from the germline V gene are MNHEY and SVGEGT. Trimming took off 4 bases at V and 6 bases at J, with 18 bases between the two ends. The CDR3 protein is CASSSMGAGRKTQYF. In DNA, the CDR3 is TGTGCCAGCAGTTCCATGGGAGCGGGCCGGAAGACCCAGTACTTC.

The chain links TRBV27 to TRBJ1-5, with D unclear. Germline-derived CDR1 and CDR2 are MNHEY and SMNVEV (reference sequence). CDR3 length: 13 residues. The V gene lost 3 bases and the J gene lost 3 bases, with 6 bases spanning the gap. The CDR3, as DNA: TGTGCCAGCAGTTTCGCCCTCAATCAGCCCCAGCATTTT. Amino acids: CASSFALNQPQHF.

The sample holds one count of this clone. The rearrangement uses TRBV9 and TRBJ2-7; tentatively, D is TRBD1 (5 bases). The CDR3 covers 14 residues. Germline V gene sequence: CDR1 SGDLS, CDR2 YYNGEE. Trimming shortened V by 3 bases and J by 5 bases, and 15 bases separated the two germline ends. The CDR3 region is CASSDAGNWNEQYF. In DNA form, the CDR3 reads TGTGCCAGCAGCGATGCAGGGAATTGGAACGAGCAGTACTTC. Together with reference TRBV9 and TRBJ2-7, the CDR3 gives the full variable domain: DSGVTQTPKHLITATGQRVTLRCSPRSGDLSVYWYQQSLDQGLQFLIQYYNGEERAKGNILERFSAQQFPDLHSELNLSSLELGDSALYFCASSDAGNWNEQYFGPGTRLTVT.